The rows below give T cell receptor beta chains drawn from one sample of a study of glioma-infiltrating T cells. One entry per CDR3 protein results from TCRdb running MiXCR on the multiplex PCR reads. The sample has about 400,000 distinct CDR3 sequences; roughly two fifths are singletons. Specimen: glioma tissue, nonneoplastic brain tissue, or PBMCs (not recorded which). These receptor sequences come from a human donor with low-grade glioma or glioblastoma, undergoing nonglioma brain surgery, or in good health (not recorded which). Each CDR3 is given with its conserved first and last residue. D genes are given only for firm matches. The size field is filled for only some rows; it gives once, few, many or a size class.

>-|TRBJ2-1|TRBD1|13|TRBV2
CARSGTGISEQFF
TGTGCCCGCTCCGGGACAGGGATTAGTGAGCAGTTCTTC
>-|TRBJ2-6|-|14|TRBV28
CATYLYSGSNVLTF
TGTGCCACCTACCTTTACTCTGGGTCCAACGTCCTGACTTTC
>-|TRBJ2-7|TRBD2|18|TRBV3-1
CASSQDPTLAGGSYEQYF
TGTGCCAGCAGCCAAGATCCCACCTTAGCGGGAGGCTCCTACGAGCAGTACTTC
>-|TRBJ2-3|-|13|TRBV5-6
CASSLMSTDTQYF
TGTGCCAGCAGCTTAATGAGCACAGATACGCAGTATTTT
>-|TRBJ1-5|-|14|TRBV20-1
CSAIRGMDNQPQHF
TGCAGTGCTATTAGGGGGATGGACAATCAGCCCCAGCATTTT
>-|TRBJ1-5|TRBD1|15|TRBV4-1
CASAAGQGAGQPQHF
TGCGCCAGCGCTGCGGGACAGGGGGCGGGTCAGCCCCAGCATTTT
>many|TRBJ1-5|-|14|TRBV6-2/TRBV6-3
CASSSTEYNQPQHF
TGTGCCAGCAGTTCTACAGAGTACAATCAGCCCCAGCATTTT
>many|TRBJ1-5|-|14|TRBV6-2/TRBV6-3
CASTGRRSNQPQHF
TGTGCCAGCACCGGGCGAAGATCAAATCAGCCCCAGCATTTT
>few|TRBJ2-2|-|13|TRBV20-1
CSAERQNTGELFF
TGCAGTGCTGAGCGACAGAACACCGGGGAGCTGTTTTTT
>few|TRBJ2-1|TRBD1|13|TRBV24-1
CATSDLDRGEQFF
TGTGCCACCAGTGACCTGGACAGGGGTGAGCAGTTCTTC
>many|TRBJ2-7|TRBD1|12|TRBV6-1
CASGTGTYEQYF
TGTGCCAGCGGGACAGGGACATACGAGCAGTACTTC
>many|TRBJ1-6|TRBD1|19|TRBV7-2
CASSLERQGALGANSPLHF
TGTGCCAGCAGCTTAGAAAGGCAGGGGGCGCTGGGAGCTAATTCACCCCTCCACTTT
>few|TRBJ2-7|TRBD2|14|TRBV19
CASSAGLVGYEQYF
TGTGCCAGTAGTGCGGGACTAGTGGGGTACGAGCAGTACTTC
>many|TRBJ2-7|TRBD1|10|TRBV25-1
CASSARTGNF
TGTGCCAGCAGTGCGAGGACAGGAAACTTC